The next 8 T cell receptor beta chains were all read from a single sample in a study of blood T cell repertoires in COVID-19. Measured with immunoSEQ multiplex PCR; TCRdb has only the in-frame clones, and not every one. The repertoire holds 300,000 to 500,000 clones, with roughly 90% as singletons. The specimen was PBMCs or T cells enriched from blood (not recorded which). The receptors come from a woman between 25 and 40 years old with acute COVID-19.

The V call is TRBV7-8, the J call TRBJ2-7; D may be TRBD1 (8 bases). The CDR3 is 13 residues long. Between the trimmed V and J ends, which lost 5 bases and 9 bases, there was a span of 17 bases. Per germline, CDR1 SGHVS and CDR2 FQNEAQ. CDR3 DNA sequence: TGTGCCAGCAGCCCCACAGGGGGGGAAGTGCAGTACTTC. Protein sequence: CASSPTGGEVQYF.

The V and J genes are TRBV29-1 and TRBJ2-6; TRBD2 aligns across 12 bases. The V gene's germline CDR1 is SQVTM and CDR2 ANQGSEA. The V and J ends lost 4 bases and 1 base, in that order; junction bases with no gene match: 5. The CDR3 runs 17 residues. This CDR3 is CSVVRGTSGSGANVLTF. DNA of the CDR3: TGCAGCGTTGTAAGGGGGACTAGCGGGTCTGGGGCCAACGTCCTGACTTTC.

The rearrangement links TRBV28 to TRBJ2-7, with 9 bases that match TRBD1. CDR3 length: 15 residues. With 3 bases clipped from V and 7 bases from J, the junction kept 10 bases outside the gene matches. The germline V gene encodes CDR1 MDHEN and CDR2 SYDVKM. The CDR3, as DNA: TGTGCCAGCAGTTTGCAGGGACAGGGTTTAGTGGAGCAGTACTTC. It translates to CASSLQGQGLVEQYF.

The genes are TRBV2 and TRBJ1-5, with 7 bases identical to TRBD1. This CDR3 is 15 amino acids long. Germline lookup yields CDR1 SNHLY and CDR2 FYNNEI. V was pared by 6 bases and J by 3 bases, with 8 bases of the junction left unmatched. CDR3 amino acids: CASRATGIDNQPQHF. The CDR3 DNA is TGTGCCAGCAGGGCGACAGGGATTGACAATCAGCCCCAGCATTTT. Full variable domain (outside the CDR3, taken from reference TRBV2 and TRBJ1-5): EPEVTQTPSHQVTQMGQEVILRCVPISNHLYFYWYRQILGQKVEFLVSFYNNEISEKSEIFDDQFSVERPDGSNFTLKIRSTKLEDSAMYFCASRATGIDNQPQHFGDGTRLSIL.

This sequence joins TRBV6-5 and TRBJ1-5; 9 bases align to TRBD1. The CDR3 has 15 residues. With 4 bases clipped from V and 0 bases from J, the junction kept 1 base outside the gene matches. Germline V CDR1 and CDR2: MNHEY, SVGAGI. This CDR3 reads CASSLDRGSNQPQHF. DNA of the CDR3: TGTGCCAGCAGTTTGGACAGGGGTAGCAATCAGCCCCAGCATTTT.

The rearrangement links TRBV27 to TRBJ2-7; TRBD2 matches 9 bases. The ends lost 6 bases at V and 5 bases at J; junction bases unmatched: 11. CDR1 is MNHEY and CDR2 is SMNVEV in the germline V gene (reference sequence). The CDR3 extends over 15 amino acids. For the CDR3, the DNA is TGTGCCAGCAGCCTCCAGACTAGCGGAGCCAACGAGCAGTACTTC. It is translated as CASSLQTSGANEQYF.

The V and J genes are TRBV3-1 (or the pseudogene TRBV3-2) and TRBJ1-2, with D perhaps TRBD1 (6 bases). The CDR3 totals 13 residues. Germline V gene sequence: CDR1 LGHDT, CDR2 YNNKEL (reference sequence). Trimming stripped 0 bases from V and 8 bases from J, with 10 bases between. The CDR3 bases are TGTGCCAGCAGCCAAGATTGGACAGTGGGCTACACCTTC. Residues: CASSQDWTVGYTF.

The chain has TRBV7-2 and TRBJ2-5; TRBD2 matches 7 bases. In germline, CDR1 is SGHTA, CDR2 FQGNSA. CDR3 length: 13 amino acids. The junction had 3 bases not matched to a gene; V was cut back by 3 bases and J by 5 bases. This CDR3 is CASSFGLGETQYF. CDR3 in DNA: TGTGCCAGCAGCTTTGGACTAGGGGAGACCCAGTACTTC.